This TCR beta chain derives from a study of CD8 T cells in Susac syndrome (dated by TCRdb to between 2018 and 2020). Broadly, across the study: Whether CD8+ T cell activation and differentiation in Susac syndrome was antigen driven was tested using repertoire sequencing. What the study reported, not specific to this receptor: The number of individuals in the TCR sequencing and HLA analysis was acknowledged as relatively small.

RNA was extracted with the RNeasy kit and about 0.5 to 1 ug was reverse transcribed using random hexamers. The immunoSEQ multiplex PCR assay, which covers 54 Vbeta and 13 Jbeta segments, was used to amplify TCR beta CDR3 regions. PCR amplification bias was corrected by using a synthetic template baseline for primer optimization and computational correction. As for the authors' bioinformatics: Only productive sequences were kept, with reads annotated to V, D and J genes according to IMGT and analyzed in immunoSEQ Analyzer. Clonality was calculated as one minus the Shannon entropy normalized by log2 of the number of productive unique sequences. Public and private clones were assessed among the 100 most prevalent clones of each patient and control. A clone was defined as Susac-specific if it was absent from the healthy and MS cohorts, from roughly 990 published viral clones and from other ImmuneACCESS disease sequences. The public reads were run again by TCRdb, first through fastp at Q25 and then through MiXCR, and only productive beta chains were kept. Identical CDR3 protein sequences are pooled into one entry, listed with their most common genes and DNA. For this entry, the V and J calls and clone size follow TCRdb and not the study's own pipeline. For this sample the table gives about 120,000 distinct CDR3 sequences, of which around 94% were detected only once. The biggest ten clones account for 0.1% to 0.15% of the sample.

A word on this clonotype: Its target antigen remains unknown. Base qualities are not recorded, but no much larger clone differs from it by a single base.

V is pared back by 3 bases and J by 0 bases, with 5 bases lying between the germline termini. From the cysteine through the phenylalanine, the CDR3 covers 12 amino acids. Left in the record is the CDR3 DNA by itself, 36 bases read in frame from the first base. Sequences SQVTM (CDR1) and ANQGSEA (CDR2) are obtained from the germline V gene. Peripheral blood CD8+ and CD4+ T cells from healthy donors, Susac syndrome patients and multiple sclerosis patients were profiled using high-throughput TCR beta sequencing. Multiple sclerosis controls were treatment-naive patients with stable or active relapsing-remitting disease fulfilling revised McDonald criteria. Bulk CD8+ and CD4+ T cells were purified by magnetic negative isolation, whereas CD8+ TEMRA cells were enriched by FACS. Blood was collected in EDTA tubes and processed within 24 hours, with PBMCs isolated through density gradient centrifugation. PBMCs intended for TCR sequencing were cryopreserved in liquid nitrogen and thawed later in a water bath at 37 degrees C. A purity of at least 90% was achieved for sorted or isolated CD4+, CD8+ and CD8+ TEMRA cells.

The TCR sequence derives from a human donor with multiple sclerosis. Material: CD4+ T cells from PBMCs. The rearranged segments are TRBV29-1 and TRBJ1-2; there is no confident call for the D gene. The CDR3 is CSVDSPNYGYTF. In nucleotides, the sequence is TGCAGCGTTGACAGTCCTAACTATGGCTACACCTTC. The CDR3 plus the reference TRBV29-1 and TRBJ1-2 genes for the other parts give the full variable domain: SAVISQKPSRDICQRGTSLTIQCQVDSQVTMMFWYRQQPGQSLTLIATANQGSEATYESGFVIDKFPISRPNLTFSTLTVSNMSPEDSSIYLCSVDSPNYGYTFGSGTRLTVV.